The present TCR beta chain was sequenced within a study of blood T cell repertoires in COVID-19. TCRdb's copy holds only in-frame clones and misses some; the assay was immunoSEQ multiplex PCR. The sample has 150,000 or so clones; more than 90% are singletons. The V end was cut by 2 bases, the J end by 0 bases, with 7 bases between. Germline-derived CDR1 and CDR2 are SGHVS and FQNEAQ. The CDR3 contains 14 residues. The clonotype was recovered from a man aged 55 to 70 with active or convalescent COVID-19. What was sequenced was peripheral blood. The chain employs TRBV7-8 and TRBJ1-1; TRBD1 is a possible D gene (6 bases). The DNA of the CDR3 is TGTGCCAGCAGCTTAAGGGGGATGAACACTGAAGCTTTCTTT. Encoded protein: CASSLRGMNTEAFF.